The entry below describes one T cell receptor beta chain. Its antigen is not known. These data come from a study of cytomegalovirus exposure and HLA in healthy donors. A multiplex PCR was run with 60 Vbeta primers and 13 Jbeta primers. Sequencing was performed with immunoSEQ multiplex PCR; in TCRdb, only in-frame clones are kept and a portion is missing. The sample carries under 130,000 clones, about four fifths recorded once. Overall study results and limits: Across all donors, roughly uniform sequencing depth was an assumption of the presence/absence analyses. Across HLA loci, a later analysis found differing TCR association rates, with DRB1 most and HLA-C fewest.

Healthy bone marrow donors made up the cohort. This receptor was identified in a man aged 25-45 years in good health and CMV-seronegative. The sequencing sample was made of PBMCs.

Here the CDR3 reads CASSFGGGFRNEQFF. The DNA of the CDR3 is TGCGCCAGCAGCTTCGGGGGGGGCTTTCGGAATGAGCAGTTCTTC. This chain links TRBV5-1 with TRBJ2-1, with 8 bases lining up with TRBD2. The CDR3 spans 15 residues. Germline CDR1 reads SGHRS; CDR2 reads YFSETQ. After removal of 2 bases from V and 7 bases from J, the junction contained 8 bases not matched to a gene.